This T cell receptor beta chain was captured by sequencing in a study of blood T cell repertoires in COVID-19. The CDR3 totals 15 residues. V was clipped by 2 bases and J by 2 bases, with 10 bases between them. CDR1 and CDR2 from the germline V gene are SGHKS and YYEKEE (reference sequence). Assay: immunoSEQ multiplex PCR; the TCRdb copy retains only in-frame clones and omits some. The sample contains tens of thousands of clones, more than 70% of which appear only once. This chain uses TRBV5-5 with TRBJ2-2; the D gene is possibly TRBD2 (5 bases). The sample taken for sequencing was peripheral blood. The clonotype originates from a man aged 55 to 70 with acute or convalescent COVID-19. The CDR3, as DNA: TGTGCCAGCAGCTTTCCGGGATTAAACACCGGGGAGCTGTTTTTT. Translating gives CASSFPGLNTGELFF.